The clone carrying this T cell receptor (beta chain) was observed a single time. This record belongs to a study of T cell changes during pregnancy in multiple sclerosis. The data were produced by immunoSEQ multiplex PCR, yet TCRdb's version contains in-frame clones alone and is incomplete. The table has 73,000 or so clones, roughly 88% seen once. V was clipped by 5 bases and J by 2 bases; unmatched bases: 9. Germline CDR1 is SGHVS and CDR2 is FNYEAQ. The CDR3 contains 15 residues. The rearrangement joins TRBV7-6 to TRBJ2-7; 7 bases align to TRBD2. This specimen consisted of peripheral blood, obtained after pregnancy. This TCR was sampled from a female donor in good health, enrolled as a control in a pregnancy study. CDR3 sequence: CASSAETSPAYEQYF. The CDR3 bases are TGTGCCAGCAGCGCTGAGACTAGCCCGGCCTACGAGCAGTACTTC.